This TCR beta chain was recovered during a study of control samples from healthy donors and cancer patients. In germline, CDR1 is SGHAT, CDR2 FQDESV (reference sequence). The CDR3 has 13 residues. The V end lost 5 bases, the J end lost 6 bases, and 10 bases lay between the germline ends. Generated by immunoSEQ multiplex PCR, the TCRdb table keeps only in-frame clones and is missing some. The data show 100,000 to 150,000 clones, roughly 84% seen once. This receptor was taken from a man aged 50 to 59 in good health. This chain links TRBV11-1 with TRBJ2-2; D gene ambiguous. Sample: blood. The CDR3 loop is CASSLSGAGELFF. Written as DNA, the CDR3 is TGTGCCAGCAGCCTCTCTGGCGCCGGGGAGCTGTTTTTT.